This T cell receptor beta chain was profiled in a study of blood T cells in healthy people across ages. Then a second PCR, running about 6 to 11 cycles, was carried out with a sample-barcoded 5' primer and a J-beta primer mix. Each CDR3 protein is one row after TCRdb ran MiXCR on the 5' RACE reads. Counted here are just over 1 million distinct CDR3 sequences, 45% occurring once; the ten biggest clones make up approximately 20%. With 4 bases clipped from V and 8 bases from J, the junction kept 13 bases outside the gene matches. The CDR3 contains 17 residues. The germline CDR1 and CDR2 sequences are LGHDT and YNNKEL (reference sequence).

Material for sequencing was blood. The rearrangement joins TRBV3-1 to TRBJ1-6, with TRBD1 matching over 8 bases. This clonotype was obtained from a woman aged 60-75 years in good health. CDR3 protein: CASSRYTGGSLYSPLHF. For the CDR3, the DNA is TGTGCCAGCAGCCGTTACACAGGGGGGAGTTTATATTCACCCCTCCACTTT.